This T cell receptor (beta chain) was found in a study of blood T cell repertoires in COVID-19. Study information: T cells, B-cell-depleted T cells, or PBMCs supplied cDNA or gDNA.

The V gene's germline CDR1 is SGHAT and CDR2 FQNNGV. CDR3 length: 16 amino acids. After removal of 1 base from V and 4 bases from J, the junction contained 5 bases not matched to a gene. TCRdb keeps only in-frame clones here, not all; method: immunoSEQ multiplex PCR. The sample lists tens of thousands of clones; 85% were seen once. The receptor comes from an older man with acute or convalescent COVID-19. The source material was peripheral blood. The J gene is TRBJ2-1, the V gene TRBV11-2, with 9 bases aligning to TRBD2. The CDR3 sequence is CASSLAPSGAYNEQFF. The CDR3 nucleotides are TGTGCCAGCAGCTTAGCTCCTAGCGGGGCTTACAATGAGCAGTTCTTC. Full variable domain (missing parts from reference TRBV11-2 and TRBJ2-1): EAGVAQSPRYKIIEKRQSVAFWCNPISGHATLYWYQQILGQGPKLLIQFQNNGVVDDSQLPKDRFSAERLKGVDSTLKIQPAKLEDSAVYLCASSLAPSGAYNEQFFGPGTRLTVL.